This TCR beta chain comes out of a study of T cell responses to AZD1222 COVID-19 vaccine. General study results and limits: Donors were mostly white British, more females; clonal diversity possibly underestimated. Spike-specific TCR repertoires showed rising breadth and depth after two AZD1222 doses. Only a handful of AZD1222 recipients tested seropositive at baseline.

With respect to this clone: No antigen is known for it.

Sequenced by immunoSEQ multiplex PCR; TCRdb stores in-frame clones only, minus some. This sample has around 91,000 clones, with approximately 91% found just once. CDR3 length: 14 amino acids. Trimming removed 4 bases at V and 0 bases at J, with 10 bases between. The germline V gene has CDR1 MNHEY and CDR2 SMNVEV (reference sequence). The sequence was obtained from an adult in good health. The sequencing used peripheral blood, collected on day 0 of AZD1222 vaccination. The chain links TRBV27 to TRBJ2-7, with D hard to call. The CDR3: CASSSMGSSYEQYF. The CDR3 DNA follows: TGTGCCAGCAGTTCCATGGGAAGCTCCTACGAGCAGTACTTC.